This T cell receptor (beta chain) was recovered during a study of blood T cell repertoires in COVID-19. Study summary: Acute and convalescent COVID-19 samples came from the United States, Italy and Spain. The cDNA or gDNA used as material had been derived from T cells, B-cell-depleted T cells, or PBMCs.

Germline V CDR1 and CDR2: MDHEN, SYDVKM. The CDR3 length is 12 residues. V lost 4 bases, J lost 8 bases, and 4 bases stayed unmatched. This clone was seen just once. Authors' data handling: Cell counts per sample came from amplifying reference gene primers. The data were produced by immunoSEQ multiplex PCR, yet TCRdb's version contains in-frame clones alone and is incomplete. V, J and clone size are those of that table, while D and trimming were read from the DNA. Counted here are 110,000 to 150,000 clones, roughly four fifths occurring once; the ten biggest clones make up over 5%. The TCR originated in a human donor in a cohort sampled during active COVID-19. The source material was peripheral blood. V and J are TRBV28 and TRBJ1-1; 7 nucleotides line up with TRBD1. Here the CDR3 DNA reads TGTGCCAGCAGTTCGGACAGGAGGGAAGCTTTCTTT. Translating it yields CASSSDRREAFF.